Each of the 8 T cell receptor beta chains below was sequenced from the same sample in a study of cytomegalovirus exposure and HLA in healthy donors. The PCR contained 60 Vbeta and 13 Jbeta primers. Assay: immunoSEQ multiplex PCR; the TCRdb copy retains only in-frame clones and omits some. The sample contains 220,000 or so clones, around 86% of which appear only once. Source material: PBMCs. The origin of the receptors is a woman in her forties in good health and CMV-seronegative.

The chain joins TRBV6-1 to TRBJ1-4; D is possibly TRBD1 (6 bases). Germline CDR1 is MNHNS and CDR2 is SASEGT. This CDR3 is built from 16 residues. The V gene lost 8 bases and the J gene lost 4 bases, with 20 bases spanning the gap. CDR3 in amino acids: CASRGGMTGYNEKLFF. The CDR3 DNA is TGTGCCAGCCGTGGGGGGATGACAGGCTATAATGAAAAACTGTTTTTT.

V usage is TRBV6-6 and J usage is TRBJ2-7; D ambiguous. Trimming took off 0 bases at V and 6 bases at J, with 12 bases between the two ends. The CDR3 has 14 amino acids. The germline CDR1 and CDR2 sequences are MNHNY and SVGAGI (reference sequence). The DNA for the CDR3 is TGTGCCAGCAGTTACTCGAGTACAGTAGGCGAGCAGTACTTC. This gives the protein CASSYSSTVGEQYF.

This chain links TRBV2 with TRBJ2-5, with 10 positions matching TRBD1. Per germline, CDR1 SNHLY and CDR2 FYNNEI. The CDR3 is 15 residues long. The ends lost 4 bases at V and 4 bases at J; junction bases unmatched: 6. In nucleotides, the CDR3 is TGTGCCAGCAGTGCGACAGGGGGCGCATTAGAGACCCAGTACTTC. It specifies CASSATGGALETQYF.

The V and J genes are TRBV7-2 and TRBJ2-3; a possible D gene is TRBD2 (6 bases). Germline CDR1 is SGHTA and CDR2 is FQGNSA. Trimming pared 4 bases from V and 4 bases from J, leaving 12 bases between. This CDR3 spans 14 amino acids. CDR3 nucleotide sequence: TGTGCCAGCAGCTCCGGGGGTAGTTCAGATACGCAGTATTTT. Amino acids: CASSSGGSSDTQYF.

The chain recombines TRBV18 with TRBJ1-5, with 7 bases that match TRBD1. The CDR3 is made up of 16 amino acids. In germline, CDR1 is KGHSH, CDR2 LQKENI. V lost 1 base, J lost 7 bases, and 10 bases stayed unmatched. The CDR3 DNA reads TGTGCCAGCTCACCACGACAGGGTCCCACGGGACAGCCCCAGCATTTT. It is translated as CASSPRQGPTGQPQHF.

Notes on this clone: Compared with germline, one end of the junction differs, possibly owing to a read error. The chain joins TRBV2 to TRBJ2-5, with D uncertain. TRBJ2-7 explains the end of the DNA better; the J call may be wrong. The germline gives CDR1 SNHLY, CDR2 FYNNEI. The length of the CDR3 is 13 residues. In DNA, the CDR3 is TGTGCCAGCAGCGAAGATGGGGACTACGAGCAGTACTTC. Translating it yields CASSEDGDYEQYF.

This chain's CDR3 is CASRMGGTGQPQHF. Here the CDR3 DNA reads TGTGCCAGCAGGATGGGGGGGACAGGGCAGCCCCAGCATTTT. The chain links TRBV2 to TRBJ1-5; 9 nucleotides match TRBD1. Looked up from germline, CDR1 is SNHLY and CDR2 is FYNNEI. The ends lost 6 bases at V and 7 bases at J; junction bases unmatched: 7. The CDR3 extends over 14 amino acids.

This chain joins TRBV6-1 and TRBJ1-5, with D uncertain. Germline V gives CDR1 MNHNS, CDR2 SASEGT. Between the trimmed V and J ends, which lost 2 bases and 0 bases, there was a span of 14 bases. The CDR3 extends over 17 amino acids. The CDR3 loop reads CASSEQATSDSNQPQHF. The CDR3, as DNA: TGTGCCAGCAGTGAACAGGCTACATCCGATAGCAATCAGCCCCAGCATTTT.